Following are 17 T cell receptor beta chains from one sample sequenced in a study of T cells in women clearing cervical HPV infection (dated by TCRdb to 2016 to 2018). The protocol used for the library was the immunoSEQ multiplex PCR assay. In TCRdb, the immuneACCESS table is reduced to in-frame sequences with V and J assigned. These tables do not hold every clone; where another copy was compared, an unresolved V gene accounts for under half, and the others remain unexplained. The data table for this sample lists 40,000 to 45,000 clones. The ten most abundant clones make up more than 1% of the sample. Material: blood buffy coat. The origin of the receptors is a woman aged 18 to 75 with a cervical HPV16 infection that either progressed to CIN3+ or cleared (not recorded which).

CDR3 bases read: TGTGCCAGCAGCTTAGTAGCGCAGATCCAAGAGACG. Its protein product is CASSLVAQIQET. The whole CDR3 protein reads CASSLVAQIQETQYF. V is TRBV7-2 and J is TRBJ2-3; TRBD2 is a possible D gene (5 bases). Coverage ceases 3 residues before the CDR3 finishes, and the germline J gene fills in the end. The CDR3 runs 15 residues. Germline CDR1 SGHTA, CDR2 FQGNSA.

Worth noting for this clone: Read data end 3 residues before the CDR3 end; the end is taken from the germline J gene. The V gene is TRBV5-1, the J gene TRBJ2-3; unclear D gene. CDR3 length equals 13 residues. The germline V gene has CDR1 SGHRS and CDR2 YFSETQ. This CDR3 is CASSLAGTQPQYF. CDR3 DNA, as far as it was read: TGCGCCAGCAGCTTGGCGGGTACTCAGCCG.

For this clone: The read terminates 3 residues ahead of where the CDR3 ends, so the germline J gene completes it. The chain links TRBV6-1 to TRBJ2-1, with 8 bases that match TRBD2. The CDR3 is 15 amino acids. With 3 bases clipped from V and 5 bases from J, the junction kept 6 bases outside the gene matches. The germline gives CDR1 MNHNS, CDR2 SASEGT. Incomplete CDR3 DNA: TGTGCCAGCAGTGATACGGGGGGGCCTCACAATGAG. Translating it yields CASSDTGGPHNE. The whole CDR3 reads CASSDTGGPHNEQFF.

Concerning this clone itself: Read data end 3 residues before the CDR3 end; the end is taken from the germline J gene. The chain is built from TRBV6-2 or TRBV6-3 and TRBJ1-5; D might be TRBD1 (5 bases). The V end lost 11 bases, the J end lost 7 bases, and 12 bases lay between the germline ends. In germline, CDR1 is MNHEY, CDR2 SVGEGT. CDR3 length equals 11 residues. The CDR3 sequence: CAGWTFQPQHF. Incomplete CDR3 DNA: TGTGCCGGTTGGACATTCCAGCCC.

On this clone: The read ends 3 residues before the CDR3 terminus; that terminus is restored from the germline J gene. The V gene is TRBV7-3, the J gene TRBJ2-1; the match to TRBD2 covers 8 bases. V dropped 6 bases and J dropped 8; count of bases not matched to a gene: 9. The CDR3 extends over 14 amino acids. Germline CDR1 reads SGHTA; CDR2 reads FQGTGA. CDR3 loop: CASSLVAGRDEQFF. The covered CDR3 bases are TGTGCCAGCAGTTTAGTAGCGGGGAGGGATGAG.

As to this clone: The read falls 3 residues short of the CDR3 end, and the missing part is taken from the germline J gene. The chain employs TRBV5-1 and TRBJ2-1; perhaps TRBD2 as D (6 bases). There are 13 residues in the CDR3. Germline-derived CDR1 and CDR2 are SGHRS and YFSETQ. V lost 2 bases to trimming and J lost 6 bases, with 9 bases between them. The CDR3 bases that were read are TGCGCCAGCAGCTTTACCGGGGGCAATGAG. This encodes CASSFTGGNE. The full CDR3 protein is CASSFTGGNEQFF.

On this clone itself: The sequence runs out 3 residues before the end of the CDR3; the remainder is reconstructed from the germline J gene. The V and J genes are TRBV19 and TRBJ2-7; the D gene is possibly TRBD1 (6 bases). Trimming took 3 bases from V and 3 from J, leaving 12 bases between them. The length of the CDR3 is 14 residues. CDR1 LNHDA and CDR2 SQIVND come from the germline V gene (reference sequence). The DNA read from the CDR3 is TGTGCCAGTAGTATCTTGGGACAATACTACGAG. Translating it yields CASSILGQYYE. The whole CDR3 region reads CASSILGQYYEQYF.

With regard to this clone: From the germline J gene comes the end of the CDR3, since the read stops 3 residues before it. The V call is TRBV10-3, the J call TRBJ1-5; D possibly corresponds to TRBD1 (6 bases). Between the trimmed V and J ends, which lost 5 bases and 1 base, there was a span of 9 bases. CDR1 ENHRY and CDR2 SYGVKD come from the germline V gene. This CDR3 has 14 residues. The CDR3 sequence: CAISTGLSNQPQHF. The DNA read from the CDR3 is TGTGCCATCAGTACAGGGCTGAGCAATCAGCCC.

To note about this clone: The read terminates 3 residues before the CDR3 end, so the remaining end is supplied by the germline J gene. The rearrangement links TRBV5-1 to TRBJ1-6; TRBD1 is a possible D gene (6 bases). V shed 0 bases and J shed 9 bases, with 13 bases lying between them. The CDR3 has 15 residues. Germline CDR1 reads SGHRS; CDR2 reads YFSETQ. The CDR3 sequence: CASSLGRTEPSPLHF. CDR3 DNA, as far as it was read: TGCGCCAGCAGCTTGGGTAGGACAGAACCTTCACCC.

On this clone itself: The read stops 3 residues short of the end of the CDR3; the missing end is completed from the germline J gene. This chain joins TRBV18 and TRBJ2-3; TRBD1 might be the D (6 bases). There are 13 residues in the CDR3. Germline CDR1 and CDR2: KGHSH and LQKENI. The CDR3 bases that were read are TGTGCCAGCTCACCACGCAGGGGTGAGACG. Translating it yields CASSPRRGET. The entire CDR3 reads CASSPRRGETQYF.

The covered CDR3 bases are TGTGCCAGCAGGATTCATAGCGGGAGAAAGGCCGGGGAG. Protein product: CASRIHSGRKAGE. The full CDR3 is CASRIHSGRKAGELFF. The J gene is TRBJ2-2, the V gene TRBV12-3 or TRBV12-4; 9 nucleotides align to TRBD2. The CDR3 is cut off 3 residues early in the read; its end comes from the germline J gene. The CDR3 consists of 16 residues. V was pared by 6 bases and J by 6 bases, with 11 bases of the junction left unmatched.

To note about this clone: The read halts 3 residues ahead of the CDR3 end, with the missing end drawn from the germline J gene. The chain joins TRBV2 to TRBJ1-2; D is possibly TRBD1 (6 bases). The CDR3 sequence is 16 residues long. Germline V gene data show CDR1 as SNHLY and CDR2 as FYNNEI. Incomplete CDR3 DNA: TGTGCCAGCAGTGACCTAGGACTAGCGGGGGCAGATACC. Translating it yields CASSDLGLAGADT. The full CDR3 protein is CASSDLGLAGADTYTF.

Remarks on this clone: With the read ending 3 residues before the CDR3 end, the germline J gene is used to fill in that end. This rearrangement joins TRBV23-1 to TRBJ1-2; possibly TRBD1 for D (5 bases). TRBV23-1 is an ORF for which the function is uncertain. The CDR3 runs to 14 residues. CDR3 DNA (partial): TGCGCCAGCAGTCAAGGGACTTCCCTCGGGGAC. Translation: CASSQGTSLGD. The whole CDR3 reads CASSQGTSLGDYTF.

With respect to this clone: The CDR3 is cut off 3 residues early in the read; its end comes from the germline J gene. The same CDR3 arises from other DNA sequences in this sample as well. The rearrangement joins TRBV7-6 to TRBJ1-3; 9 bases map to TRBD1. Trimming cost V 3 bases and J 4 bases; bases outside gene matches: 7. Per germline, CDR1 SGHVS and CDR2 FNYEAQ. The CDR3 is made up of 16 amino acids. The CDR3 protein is CASSLAGTGTGNTIYF. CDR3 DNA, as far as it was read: TGTGCCAGCAGCTTGGCCGGGACAGGGACGGGAAACACC.

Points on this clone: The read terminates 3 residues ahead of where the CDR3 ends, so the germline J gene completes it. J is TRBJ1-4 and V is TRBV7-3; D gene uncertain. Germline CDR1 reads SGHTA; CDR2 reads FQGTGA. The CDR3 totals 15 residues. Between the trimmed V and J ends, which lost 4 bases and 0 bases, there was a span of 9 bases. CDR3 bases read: TGTGCCAGCAGCTGGCAGGATACAACTAATGAAAAA. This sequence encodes CASSWQDTTNEK. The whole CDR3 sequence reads CASSWQDTTNEKLFF.

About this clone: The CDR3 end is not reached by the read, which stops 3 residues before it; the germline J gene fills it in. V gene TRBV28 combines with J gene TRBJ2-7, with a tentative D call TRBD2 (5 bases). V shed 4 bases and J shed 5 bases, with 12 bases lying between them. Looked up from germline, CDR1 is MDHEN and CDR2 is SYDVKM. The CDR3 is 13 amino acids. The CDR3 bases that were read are TGTGCCAGCAGTTGGCGGGTTCCAAACGAG. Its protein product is CASSWRVPNE. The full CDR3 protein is CASSWRVPNEQYF.

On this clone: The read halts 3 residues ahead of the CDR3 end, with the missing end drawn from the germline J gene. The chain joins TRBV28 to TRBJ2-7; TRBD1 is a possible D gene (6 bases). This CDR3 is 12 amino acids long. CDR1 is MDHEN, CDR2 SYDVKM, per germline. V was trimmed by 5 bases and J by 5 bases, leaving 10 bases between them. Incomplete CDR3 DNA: TGTGCCAGCAGTCACAGGGCGAACGAG. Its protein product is CASSHRANE. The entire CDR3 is CASSHRANEQYF.